These T cell receptor gamma chains were read from a single sample in a study of gamma-delta T cells after stem cell transplantation. TCRdb re-analyzed the RT-PCR reads via CATT. This repertoire shows 3,000 to 4,500 gamma-chain clones, about 5.3% found once; its top ten account for roughly 22%. Source material: gamma-delta T cells. Receptors originate from a human donor. It is not recorded whose cells these are; they may come from a transplant donor. Both conserved end residues are part of each CDR3. Size tells how often a clone was seen (once, few, many) or the class of an expanded clone, and some rows leave it out.

clone_size: few; cdr3_length: 15; v_call: TRGV5; j_call: TRGJ1/TRGJ2; cdr3_aa: CATWPRPANYYKKLF; cdr3_nt: TGTGCCACCTGGCCTCGGCCGGCGAATTATTATAAGAAACTCTTT
clone_size: few; cdr3_length: 17; v_call: TRGV9; j_call: TRGJP; cdr3_aa: CALWGWGQELGKKIKVF; cdr3_nt: TGTGCCTTGTGGGGTTGGGGGCAAGAGTTGGGCAAAAAAATCAAGGTATTT
clone_size: few; cdr3_length: 15; v_call: TRGV9; j_call: TRGJP; cdr3_aa: CALWENRLGKKIKVF; cdr3_nt: TGTGCCTTGTGGGAGAACCGTTTGGGCAAAAAAATCAAGGTATTT
clone_size: -; cdr3_length: 13; v_call: TRGV8; j_call: TRGJ1/TRGJ2; cdr3_aa: CATWGSNYYKKLF; cdr3_nt: TGTGCCACCTGGGGATCGAATTATTATAAGAAACTCTTT
clone_size: medium-sized; cdr3_length: 15; v_call: TRGV2; j_call: TRGJP2; cdr3_aa: CATWDGPGSDWIKTF; cdr3_nt: TGTGCCACCTGGGACGGGCCGGGTAGTGATTGGATCAAGACGTTT
clone_size: medium-sized; cdr3_length: 18; v_call: TRGV9; j_call: TRGJP; cdr3_aa: CALWEAYRWSVGKKIKVF; cdr3_nt: TGTGCCTTGTGGGAGGCATATAGATGGTCGGTGGGCAAAAAAATCAAGGTATTT
clone_size: medium-sized; cdr3_length: 17; v_call: TRGV9; j_call: TRGJP; cdr3_aa: CALWEVPGELGKKIKVF; cdr3_nt: TGTGCCTTGTGGGAGGTGCCCGGAGAGTTGGGCAAAAAAATCAAGGTATTT
clone_size: medium-sized; cdr3_length: 15; v_call: TRGV9; j_call: TRGJP; cdr3_aa: CALWEAELGKKIKVF; cdr3_nt: TGTGCCTTGTGGGAGGCGGAGTTGGGCAAAAAAATCAAGGTATTT
clone_size: -; cdr3_length: 16; v_call: TRGV9; j_call: TRGJP; cdr3_aa: CALWSWGELGKKIKVF; cdr3_nt: TGTGCCTTGTGGTCTTGGGGAGAGTTGGGCAAAAAAATCAAGGTATTT
clone_size: medium-sized; cdr3_length: 16; v_call: TRGV9; j_call: TRGJP; cdr3_aa: CALWAWSELGKKIKVF; cdr3_nt: TGTGCCTTGTGGGCGTGGTCAGAGTTGGGCAAAAAAATCAAGGTATTT
clone_size: few; cdr3_length: 16; v_call: TRGV9; j_call: TRGJP; cdr3_aa: CALWEAEDLGKKIKVF; cdr3_nt: TGTGCCTTGTGGGAGGCAGAAGACTTGGGCAAAAAAATCAAGGTATTT
clone_size: medium-sized; cdr3_length: 16; v_call: TRGV9; j_call: TRGJP; cdr3_aa: CALWDHQELGKKIKVF; cdr3_nt: TGTGCCTTGTGGGATCATCAAGAGTTGGGCAAAAAAATCAAGGTATTT
clone_size: few; cdr3_length: 15; v_call: TRGV9; j_call: TRGJP; cdr3_aa: CALWEPELGKKIKVF; cdr3_nt: TGTGCCTTGTGGGAGCCTGAGTTGGGCAAAAAAATCAAGGTATTT
clone_size: few; cdr3_length: 18; v_call: TRGV9; j_call: TRGJP; cdr3_aa: CALWEVKVPMLGKKIKVF; cdr3_nt: TGTGCCTTGTGGGAGGTGAAGGTCCCGATGTTGGGCAAAAAAATCAAGGTATTT
clone_size: medium-sized; cdr3_length: 11; v_call: TRGV9; j_call: TRGJ1/TRGJ2; cdr3_aa: CALWEVPVKLF; cdr3_nt: TGTGCCTTGTGGGAGGTGCCGGTGAAACTCTTT
clone_size: few; cdr3_length: 19; v_call: TRGV2; j_call: TRGJP2; cdr3_aa: CATWDGLRGRYSSDWIKTF; cdr3_nt: TGTGCCACCTGGGACGGGCTCCGAGGGAGATATAGTAGTGATTGGATCAAGACGTTT
clone_size: -; cdr3_length: 19; v_call: TRGV9; j_call: TRGJP; cdr3_aa: CALWEVDLVRELGKKIKVF; cdr3_nt: TGTGCCTTGTGGGAGGTGGATTTGGTGCGAGAGTTGGGCAAAAAAATCAAGGTATTT
clone_size: medium-sized; cdr3_length: 15; v_call: TRGV4; j_call: TRGJ1/TRGJ2; cdr3_aa: CATWDGHLAYYKKLF; cdr3_nt: TGTGCCACCTGGGATGGGCACCTCGCTTATTATAAGAAACTCTTT
clone_size: few; cdr3_length: 15; v_call: TRGV2; j_call: TRGJP2; cdr3_aa: CATWDGQGSDWIKTF; cdr3_nt: TGTGCCACCTGGGACGGGCAAGGTAGTGATTGGATCAAGACGTTT
clone_size: medium-sized; cdr3_length: 13; v_call: TRGV9; j_call: TRGJ1/TRGJ2; cdr3_aa: CALWEVQSRKKLF; cdr3_nt: TGTGCCTTGTGGGAGGTGCAGAGTCGGAAGAAACTCTTT
clone_size: -; cdr3_length: 13; v_call: TRGV9; j_call: TRGJ1/TRGJ2; cdr3_aa: CALWEPNYYKKLF; cdr3_nt: TGTGCCTTGTGGGAGCCGAATTATTATAAGAAACTCTTT
clone_size: medium-sized; cdr3_length: 11; v_call: TRGV9; j_call: TRGJ1/TRGJ2; cdr3_aa: CALWENWGKLF; cdr3_nt: TGTGCCTTGTGGGAGAATTGGGGGAAACTCTTT
clone_size: few; cdr3_length: 14; v_call: TRGV9; j_call: TRGJP; cdr3_aa: CALWDELGKKIKVF; cdr3_nt: TGTGCCTTGTGGGATGAGTTGGGCAAAAAAATCAAGGTATTT
clone_size: few; cdr3_length: 16; v_call: TRGV2; j_call: TRGJ1/TRGJ2; cdr3_aa: CATWDGPSKSGYKKLF; cdr3_nt: TGTGCCACCTGGGACGGGCCGTCGAAGAGCGGTTATAAGAAACTCTTT
clone_size: -; cdr3_length: 17; v_call: TRGV9; j_call: TRGJP; cdr3_aa: CALWEAFPELGKKIKVF; cdr3_nt: TGTGCCTTGTGGGAGGCCTTCCCAGAGTTGGGCAAAAAAATCAAGGTATTT
clone_size: few; cdr3_length: 13; v_call: TRGV3; j_call: TRGJP2; cdr3_aa: CATWDRLDWIKTF; cdr3_nt: TGTGCCACCTGGGACAGGCTGGATTGGATCAAGACGTTT
clone_size: -; cdr3_length: 16; v_call: TRGV9; j_call: TRGJP; cdr3_aa: CALWEVSELGKKIKVF; cdr3_nt: TGTGCCTTGTGGGAGGTGAGCGAGTTGGGCAAAAAAATCAAGGTATTT
clone_size: -; cdr3_length: 16; v_call: TRGV9; j_call: TRGJP; cdr3_aa: CALWEVRGLGKKIKVF; cdr3_nt: TGTGCCTTGTGGGAGGTGCGCGGGTTGGGCAAAAAAATCAAGGTATTT
clone_size: few; cdr3_length: 15; v_call: TRGV9; j_call: TRGJP; cdr3_aa: CALWDWELGKKIKVF; cdr3_nt: TGTGCCTTGTGGGACTGGGAGTTGGGCAAAAAAATCAAGGTATTT
clone_size: -; cdr3_length: 14; v_call: TRGV9; j_call: TRGJ1/TRGJ2; cdr3_aa: CALWEVEPKGKKLF; cdr3_nt: TGTGCCTTGTGGGAGGTGGAGCCGAAGGGAAAGAAACTCTTT
clone_size: -; cdr3_length: 18; v_call: TRGV9; j_call: TRGJP; cdr3_aa: CALWEVRYSELGKKIRVF; cdr3_nt: TGTGCCTTGTGGGAGGTTAGGTACTCTGAGTTGGGCAAAAAAATCAGGGTATTT
clone_size: -; cdr3_length: 17; v_call: TRGV9; j_call: TRGJP; cdr3_aa: CALWEGGEELGKKIKVF; cdr3_nt: TGTGCCTTGTGGGAGGGGGGGGAAGAGTTGGGCAAAAAAATCAAGGTATTT
clone_size: -; cdr3_length: 13; v_call: TRGV3; j_call: TRGJP2; cdr3_aa: CATWDRRHWIKTF; cdr3_nt: TGTGCCACCTGGGACAGGAGGCATTGGATCAAGACGTTT
clone_size: -; cdr3_length: 15; v_call: TRGV9; j_call: TRGJ1/TRGJ2; cdr3_aa: CALWEVQLGNYKKLF; cdr3_nt: TGTGCCTTGTGGGAGGTGCAGTTGGGAAATTATAAGAAACTCTTT
clone_size: large; cdr3_length: 14; v_call: TRGV5; j_call: TRGJ1/TRGJ2; cdr3_aa: CATWDRPWYYKKLF; cdr3_nt: TGTGCCACCTGGGACAGGCCGTGGTATTATAAGAAACTCTTT
clone_size: -; cdr3_length: 20; v_call: TRGV9; j_call: TRGJP; cdr3_aa: CALWEVQSPPRELGKKIKVF; cdr3_nt: TGTGCCTTGTGGGAGGTGCAAAGCCCCCCACGAGAGTTGGGCAAAAAAATCAAGGTATTT
clone_size: medium-sized; cdr3_length: 14; v_call: TRGV4; j_call: TRGJ1/TRGJ2; cdr3_aa: CATWDGLRYYKKLF; cdr3_nt: TGTGCCACCTGGGATGGGCTTCGTTATTATAAGAAACTCTTT
clone_size: -; cdr3_length: 15; v_call: TRGV9; j_call: TRGJP; cdr3_aa: CALRPMGLGKKIKVF; cdr3_nt: TGTGCCTTGCGCCCGATGGGGTTGGGCAAAAAAATCAAGGTATTT
clone_size: medium-sized; cdr3_length: 15; v_call: TRGV4; j_call: TRGJP2; cdr3_aa: CATWDGLSSDWIKTF; cdr3_nt: TGTGCCACCTGGGATGGGCTAAGTAGTGATTGGATCAAGACGTTT
clone_size: few; cdr3_length: 13; v_call: TRGV9; j_call: TRGJ1/TRGJ2; cdr3_aa: CALWEVLYGKKLF; cdr3_nt: TGTGCCTTGTGGGAGGTTCTCTATGGTAAGAAACTCTTT
clone_size: few; cdr3_length: 14; v_call: TRGV9; j_call: TRGJ1/TRGJ2; cdr3_aa: CALWEPAKYYKKLF; cdr3_nt: TGTGCCTTGTGGGAGCCTGCAAAGTATTATAAGAAACTCTTT
clone_size: few; cdr3_length: 16; v_call: TRGV9; j_call: TRGJ1/TRGJ2; cdr3_aa: CALWELQGAVKFRKLF; cdr3_nt: TGTGCCTTGTGGGAGCTGCAGGGGGCGGTTAAGTTCCGGAAACTCTTT
clone_size: -; cdr3_length: 14; v_call: TRGV3; j_call: TRGJ1/TRGJ2; cdr3_aa: CATWDNPKGYKKLF; cdr3_nt: TGTGCCACCTGGGACAACCCGAAAGGTTATAAGAAACTCTTT
clone_size: medium-sized; cdr3_length: 14; v_call: TRGV2; j_call: TRGJ1/TRGJ2; cdr3_aa: CATWDGPHYYKKLF; cdr3_nt: TGTGCCACCTGGGACGGGCCGCATTATTATAAGAAACTCTTT
clone_size: -; cdr3_length: 16; v_call: TRGV9; j_call: TRGJP; cdr3_aa: CALWKFGELGKKIKVF; cdr3_nt: TGTGCCTTGTGGAAATTTGGAGAGTTGGGCAAAAAAATCAAGGTATTT
clone_size: few; cdr3_length: 11; v_call: TRGV9; j_call: TRGJ1/TRGJ2; cdr3_aa: CALWEAYRKLF; cdr3_nt: TGTGCCTTGTGGGAGGCGTACAGGAAACTCTTT
clone_size: medium-sized; cdr3_length: 16; v_call: TRGV9; j_call: TRGJP; cdr3_aa: CALWEYKELGKKIKVF; cdr3_nt: TGTGCCTTGTGGGAATATAAAGAGTTGGGCAAAAAAATCAAGGTATTT
clone_size: few; cdr3_length: 15; v_call: TRGV9; j_call: TRGJP; cdr3_aa: CALWDPELGKKIKVF; cdr3_nt: TGTGCCTTGTGGGACCCGGAGTTGGGCAAAAAAATCAAGGTATTT
clone_size: -; cdr3_length: 15; v_call: TRGV4; j_call: TRGJ1/TRGJ2; cdr3_aa: CATWDGGINYYKKLF; cdr3_nt: TGTGCCACCTGGGATGGGGGGATCAACTATTATAAGAAACTCTTT
clone_size: -; cdr3_length: 17; v_call: TRGV9; j_call: TRGJP; cdr3_aa: CALWEAAQELGKKIKVF; cdr3_nt: TGTGCCTTGTGGGAGGCCGCCCAAGAGTTGGGCAAAAAAATCAAGGTATTT
clone_size: -; cdr3_length: 13; v_call: TRGV9; j_call: TRGJ1/TRGJ2; cdr3_aa: CALWKAPKGEKLF; cdr3_nt: TGTGCCTTGTGGAAGGCTCCAAAGGGGGAGAAACTCTTT
clone_size: -; cdr3_length: 11; v_call: TRGV9; j_call: TRGJ1/TRGJ2; cdr3_aa: CALWEGSKKLF; cdr3_nt: TGTGCCTTGTGGGAGGGGAGTAAGAAACTCTTT
clone_size: few; cdr3_length: 17; v_call: TRGV9; j_call: TRGJP; cdr3_aa: CALWENRQELGKKIKVF; cdr3_nt: TGTGCCTTGTGGGAGAACCGGCAAGAGTTGGGCAAAAAAATCAAGGTATTT